The TCR beta chain described here comes from a study of T cell clones after liver transplantation (dated by TCRdb to the late 2010s). Some background on the complete study: Samples were obtained from ITN030ST, a randomized trial in which withdrawal of immunosuppression was attempted within 2 years of liver transplantation. To count as tolerant, a recipient had to stay completely off immunosuppression for at least one year without liver enzymes climbing beyond twice the upper limit of normal. Blood samples were collected pre-transplant, then pre-randomization ahead of withdrawal, and finally post-randomization once withdrawal had either been completed or failed. Three of the eight recipients were HCV-positive; the others were transplanted for non-autoimmune, non-viral indications. As an antigen-independent comparator for the donor-reactive sequences, third party-reactive TCRbeta sequences from pre-transplant MLRs were identified as well. Subjects received no induction therapy and standard immunosuppression until randomization at 12-24 months post-transplant. The studied cohort comprised 8 liver transplant recipients, 3 classified as tolerant and 5 as non-tolerant. Donor-reactive T cell clones were identified by TCRbeta sequencing after a pre-transplant mixed lymphocyte reaction and then tracked in post-transplant blood. Beyond this particular receptor, the publication reports: Donor-reactive sequences decreased more than third party-reactive sequences, which suggests partial antigen-specific deletion that was not related to withdrawal success. In most of the 8 subjects, circulating donor-reactive CD4 TCRbeta sequences decreased significantly after transplant, regardless of tolerance or HCV status. The conclusions were considered preliminary, being limited by small, heterogeneous patient numbers and non-standardized post-transplant time points. Low numbers of available donor cells limited the measurable donor-reactive repertoire in a couple of subjects. Once repertoire turnover was taken into account, donor-reactive detection showed a significant reduction for CD4 in 7 of 8 subjects and for CD8 in 8 of 8. Because no allograft tissue specimens were available, donor-reactive T cells may have migrated into the graft instead of being deleted.

Thawed unstimulated PBMCs were stained for CD3, CD4 and CD8 and FACS-sorted into CD3+CD4+ and CD3+CD8+ populations. All 8 studied subjects were randomized to immunosuppression withdrawal. Genomic DNA was isolated with the Qiagen DNeasy Blood and Tissue Kit. High-throughput TCRbeta CDR3 sequencing of frozen genomic DNA was performed by immunoSEQ, with PCR amplification, mapping, bias correction and internal controls included. On the study's bioinformatics: Only productive rearrangements were retained, with each unique TCRbeta sequence defined by its CDR3 nucleotide sequence together with its V and J gene. Donor-reactive sequences required at least 5-fold expansion in CFSE-low cells versus unstimulated pre-transplant cells and at least 0.01% frequency. Per-subject minimum frequency thresholds, based on the lowest-template unstimulated sample, ensured at least 90% detection power. Jensen-Shannon divergence between the top 1000 TCRbeta sequences post- versus pre-transplant served as the measure of repertoire turnover. Changes in detection of donor-reactive sequences were assessed with two-sided Fisher's exact tests. TCRdb stores this immuneACCESS table with in-frame sequences only. Part of the clones is absent; in the studies checked, under half of the shortfall reflects unresolved V genes, and no reason is known for the rest. The DNA gave D and trimming, while V, J and clone size come from that table. For this sample the table gives roughly 40,000 clones, of which 86% were detected only once. Together, the top ten hold 2% to 3% of the sample.

About this clone itself: Its specific antigen is unknown. The input lacks base qualities; no much larger clone sits a single base away.

V is clipped by 5 bases and J by 6 bases, and the sequence between their germline boundaries is 11 bases long. The CDR3 contains 12 residues, cysteine and phenylalanine counted. The entry retains the CDR3 DNA only, 36 bases that are in frame from base 1. Per the germline V gene, SGHTA is the CDR1 and FQGTGA is the CDR2. The chain uses TRBV7-3 and TRBJ2-7; the D region is possibly TRBD1 or TRBD2, each matching across 5 bases. The sequencing used CD4+ T cells from blood, collected 24 months after liver transplant. This sequence originates from a human patient who received a liver transplant. Some T cells may have been brought in with the graft after a transplant. The DNA sequence is given as TGTGCCAGCAGCCACCCCGGGGCCGAGCAGTACTTC. Translated, this gives CASSHPGAEQYF.